The source of this T cell receptor beta chain is a study of shared clonotypes between healthy human individuals. Study-wide points: Genetic and exposure-history diversity was limited by the few donors. Clonotypes not shared had lower generation probabilities than those common to all four donors.

The method was immunoSEQ multiplex PCR; TCRdb's version includes in-frame clones alone and lacks a portion of them. The data contain millions of clones, around 94% of them singletons. Germline values: CDR1 SGHNT, CDR2 YYREEE (reference sequence). The CDR3 is 17 amino acids. V shed 0 bases, J shed 3 bases, and the junction held 11 bases outside the gene matches. Worth noting for this clone: Its antigen is undetermined.

The V and J genes are TRBV5-4 and TRBJ2-5, with 7 nucleotides matching TRBD1. The receptor comes from a man between 18 and 29 years old in good health. Sample: naive CD4+ T cells sorted from blood. Documented subset: CD45RA+ positively selected. The CDR3 protein is CASSLEGGGPQKETQYF. The CDR3 bases are TGTGCCAGCAGCTTGGAAGGGGGCGGGCCACAAAAAGAGACCCAGTACTTC. The complete variable domain, with remaining parts taken from reference TRBV5-4 and TRBJ2-5, reads ETGVTQSPTHLIKTRGQQVTLRCSSQSGHNTVSWYQQALGQGPQFIFQYYREEENGRGNFPPRFSGLQFPNYSSELNVNALELDDSALYLCASSLEGGGPQKETQYFGPGTRLLVL.